The source of this T cell receptor (beta chain) is a study of cytotoxic CD8 clonotypes in ibrutinib-treated CLL. Study-wide background: After median around six years, about 14 stayed in remission, approximately twelve progressed; responses roughly 25 partial, 2 complete.

Study-level points and caveats: The study found public clonotypes uncommon, contracting or stable on treatment.

A note on this clone: Its antigen is unidentified.

This table comes from immunoSEQ multiplex PCR, and its TCRdb copy is limited to in-frame clones, with some not included. The sample has about 30,000 clones; less than 60% are singletons. The ends were cut back, 0 bases at V and 8 bases at J, with 18 bases in the middle. The CDR3 is 16 residues long. Germline V gives CDR1 SGHRS, CDR2 YFSETQ. This specimen consisted of PBMCs, obtained before ibrutinib treatment. This TCR was sampled from a human donor with chronic lymphocytic leukemia. The chain employs TRBV5-1 and TRBJ1-3, with D hard to call. The CDR3 nucleotides are TGCGCCAGCAGCTTGGATGCCTTCGCCCTGGGAGACACCATATATTTT. It translates to CASSLDAFALGDTIYF.